The rows below give T cell receptor beta chains drawn from one sample of a study of blood T cell repertoires in COVID-19. TCRdb keeps only in-frame clones here, not all; method: immunoSEQ multiplex PCR. In the table there are 150,000 to 200,000 clones, 90% of which are singletons. The sample taken for sequencing was peripheral blood. The origin of the receptors is a man aged 45-65 years with acute or convalescent COVID-19. Each CDR3 is given with its conserved first and last residue. A D gene is named only where the DNA matches it firmly. For some rows the clone size is stated as once, few or many, or as a class when expanded; others skip it.

j_call clone_size d_call v_call cdr3_nt cdr3_aa
TRBJ2-3 - TRBD2 TRBV3-1/TRBV3-2 TGTGCCAGCAGCCAAGACCGCGGGGGGCCCACAGATACGCAGTATTTT CASSQDRGGPTDTQYF
TRBJ2-3 - TRBD1 TRBV6-5 TGTGCCAGCAGTTACTCGAGACAGGGCCCAGATACGCAGTATTTT CASSYSRQGPDTQYF
TRBJ2-3 once - TRBV21-1 TGTGCCAGCAGCTCCCAAGGGAGATCGGGACTAGCGGGTTACACAGATACGCAGTATTTT CASSSQGRSGLAGYTDTQYF
TRBJ2-5 - TRBD2 TRBV7-8 TGTGCCAGCAGCTTAGGGACTAGCGGCAAAGAGACCCAGTACTTC CASSLGTSGKETQYF
TRBJ2-1 - TRBD2 TRBV27 TGTGCCAGCAGTCCCGGGACTAGCGGGGGAGGGAATGAGCAGTTCTTC CASSPGTSGGGNEQFF
TRBJ2-5 - - TRBV7-9 TGTGCCAGCAGCTTATTTCCCCGAGCAGAGACCCAGTACTTC CASSLFPRAETQYF
TRBJ2-2 - TRBD1 TRBV6-5 TGTGCCAGCAGTTCGGGACAGGTTACCGGGGAGCTGTTTTTT CASSSGQVTGELFF
TRBJ2-3 once TRBD2 TRBV27 TGTGCCAGCTCACCCCGGCAGCTAGCGGAGGGGACAGATACGCAGTATTTT CASSPRQLAEGTDTQYF
TRBJ1-6 - - TRBV3-1/TRBV3-2 TGTGCCAGCAGCCAAGTTGCGGGTACACCCCTCCACTTT CASSQVAGTPLHF
TRBJ2-1 - TRBD1 TRBV4-2 TGTGCCAGCAGCCAGGAACAGGGGTCCCCCTACAATGAGCAGTTCTTC CASSQEQGSPYNEQFF
TRBJ1-6 - - TRBV28 TGTGCCAGCAACTCCGGGAGCTCCTATAATTCACCCCTCCACTTT CASNSGSSYNSPLHF
TRBJ2-7 - TRBD2 TRBV29-1 TGCAGCGTCAATAGCGGGGGCCCCCGGGACGAGCAGTACTTC CSVNSGGPRDEQYF
TRBJ2-3 once TRBD2 TRBV12-5 TGTGCTAGTGGTTTGGTAGGGACTAGCGGGGCAGATACGCAGTATTTT CASGLVGTSGADTQYF